One sample yielded the 4 T cell receptor beta chains listed below, sequenced in a study of T cells in Graves' hyperthyroidism and ophthalmopathy. Researchers took RNA transcripts and amplified the TCR beta CDR3 regions from them. The HTBI primer set drove a first-round RT-PCR of the TCR CDR3. TCRdb called the multiplex PCR reads again in MiXCR, with one record for every CDR3 protein. The repertoire includes over 350,000 distinct CDR3 sequences, 11% to 15% of them detected once, and 25% to 30% sits in the top ten. The specimen was blood. The receptors were gathered from a man in his fifties or sixties with Graves' ophthalmopathy.

This clonotype was recorded many times. J is TRBJ2-1 and V is TRBV12-3 or TRBV12-4; 9 nucleotides agree with TRBD2. The ends lost 0 bases at V and 6 bases at J; junction bases unmatched: 3. There are 15 residues in the CDR3. CDR3 in amino acids: CASSLASGSPNEQFF. DNA of the CDR3: TGTGCCAGCAGTTTAGCTAGCGGGAGTCCCAATGAGCAGTTCTTC.

This clonotype was detected many times. The V gene is TRBV30, the J gene TRBJ2-1; TRBD2 might be the D (5 bases). V lost 2 bases, J lost 11 bases, and 16 bases lay in between. Germline V CDR1 and CDR2: GTSNPN, SVGIG (reference sequence). This CDR3 region has 13 residues. The CDR3 DNA reads as TGTGCCTGGAGTAACGCACGGGCTAGCAAGCAGTTCTTC. This encodes CAWSNARASKQFF.

This sequence joins TRBV11-2 and TRBJ2-7; 14 positions agree with TRBD2. Per the germline V gene, CDR1 is SGHAT and CDR2 is FQNNGV. Trimming took 5 bases from V and 6 from J; bases not matched to a gene: 18. The CDR3 sequence is 19 residues long. CDR3 sequence (DNA): TGTGCCAGCAGCGCTGGGGGACTAGCGGGAGTCCTTCCTTGGCGCGAGCAGTACTTC. It encodes CASSAGGLAGVLPWREQYF.

This sequence joins TRBV6-1 and TRBJ1-4, with 7 positions matching TRBD1. The J segment lost 3 bases and the V segment lost 2 bases, leaving 3 bases of the junction unmatched. The CDR3 is made up of 15 amino acids. Per the germline V gene, CDR1 is MNHNS and CDR2 is SASEGT. The CDR3 reads CASSESTGSNEKLFF. For the CDR3, the DNA is TGTGCCAGCAGTGAATCGACAGGGTCTAATGAAAAACTGTTTTTT.